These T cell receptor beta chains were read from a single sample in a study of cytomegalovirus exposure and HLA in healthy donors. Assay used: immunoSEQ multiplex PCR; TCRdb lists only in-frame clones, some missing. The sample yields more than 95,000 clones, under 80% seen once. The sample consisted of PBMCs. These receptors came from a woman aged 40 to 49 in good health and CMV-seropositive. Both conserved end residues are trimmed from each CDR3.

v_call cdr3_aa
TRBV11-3 ASSLSRGTDTQY
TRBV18 ASSPGTVNQPQH
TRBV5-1 ASSLLIIGQGHYEQY
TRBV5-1 ASSLAGVLNYGYT
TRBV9 ASSVARAGQAGYT
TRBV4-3 ASSQDWAWGQGDYGYT
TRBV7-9 SSSLSRQLNEKLF
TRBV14 ASSQAFLETGDEQY
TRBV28 ASSFPRPVVGVRTYEQY
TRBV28 ASSYLRGVGGYGYT
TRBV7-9 ASSFTTGTNYEQY
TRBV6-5 ASSTTDTEWEKLF
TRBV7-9 ASSPGGGANNEQF
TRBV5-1 ASSLLGTGNQPQH
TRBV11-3 ASSLSTGVIHEQY
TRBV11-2 ASSLEGGSYEQY
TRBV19 ASIPTGTSNTEAF
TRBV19 ASSRLRGRGAKNIQY
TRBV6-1 AVPYEMTQY
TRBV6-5 ASRDNRGAF
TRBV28 ASSYGTGIYEQY
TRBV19 ASSLRRTGGEGYT
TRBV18 ASSRGQGTSGANVLT
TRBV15 ATSTRQGGSYEQY
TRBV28 ASSSDREAYQETQY
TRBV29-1 SVVPEEQSSYEQY
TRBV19 ASSILAGGSYEQY
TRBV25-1 ASSGGAGGHQETQY
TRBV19 ASSIKTGIGSGNTIY
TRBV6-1 ASSEREGRGYGYT
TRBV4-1 ASSQHLLTGAEKLF
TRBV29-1 SVGLGTSGDNEQF
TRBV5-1 ASSLTVSGNTIY
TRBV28 ASSFGGGAWTEAF
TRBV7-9 ASSLDGWVSDEQY
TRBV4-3 ASSLMTRGHNSPLH
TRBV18 ASSPPARGFTTEAF
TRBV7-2 ASSLGGPAYNEQF
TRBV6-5 ASSRDRLGEKLF